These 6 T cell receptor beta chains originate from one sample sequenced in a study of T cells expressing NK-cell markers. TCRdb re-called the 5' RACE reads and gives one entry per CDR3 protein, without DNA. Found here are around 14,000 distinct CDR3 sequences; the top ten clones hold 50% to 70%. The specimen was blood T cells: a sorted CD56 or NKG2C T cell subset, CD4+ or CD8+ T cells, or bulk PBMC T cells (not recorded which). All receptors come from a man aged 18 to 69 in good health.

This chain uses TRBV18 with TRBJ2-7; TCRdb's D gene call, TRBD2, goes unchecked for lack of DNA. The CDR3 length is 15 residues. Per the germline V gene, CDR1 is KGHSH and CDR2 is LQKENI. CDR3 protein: CASSPGLAASYEQYF.

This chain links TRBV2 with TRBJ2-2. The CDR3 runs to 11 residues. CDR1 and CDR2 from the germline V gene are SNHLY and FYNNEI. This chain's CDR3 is CASREAVGLFF.

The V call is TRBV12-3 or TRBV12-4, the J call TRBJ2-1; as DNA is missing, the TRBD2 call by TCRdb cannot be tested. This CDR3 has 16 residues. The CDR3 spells CASRGLAGGSYNEQFF.

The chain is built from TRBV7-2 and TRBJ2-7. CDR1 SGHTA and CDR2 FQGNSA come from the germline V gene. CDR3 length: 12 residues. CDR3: CASSSSSYEQYF.

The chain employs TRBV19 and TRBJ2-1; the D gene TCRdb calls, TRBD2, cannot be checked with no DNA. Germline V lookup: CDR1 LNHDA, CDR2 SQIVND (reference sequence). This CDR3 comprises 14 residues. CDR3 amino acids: CASSMRSGKGEQFF.

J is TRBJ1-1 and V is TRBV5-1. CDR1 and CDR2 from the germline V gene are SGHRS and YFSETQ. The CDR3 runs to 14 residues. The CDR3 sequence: CASSLTGEGTEAFF.